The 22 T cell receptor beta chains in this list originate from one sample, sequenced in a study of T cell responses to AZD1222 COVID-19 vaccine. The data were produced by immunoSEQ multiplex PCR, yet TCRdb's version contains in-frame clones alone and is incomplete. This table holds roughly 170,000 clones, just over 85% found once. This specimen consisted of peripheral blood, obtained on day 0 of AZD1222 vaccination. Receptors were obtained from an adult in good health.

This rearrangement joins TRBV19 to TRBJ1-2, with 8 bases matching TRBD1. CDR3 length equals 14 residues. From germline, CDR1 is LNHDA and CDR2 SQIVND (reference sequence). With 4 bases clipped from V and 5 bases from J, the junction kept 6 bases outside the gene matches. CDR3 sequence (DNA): TGTGCCAGTAGTAAGTTCGACAGGGGATATGGCTACACCTTC. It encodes CASSKFDRGYGYTF.

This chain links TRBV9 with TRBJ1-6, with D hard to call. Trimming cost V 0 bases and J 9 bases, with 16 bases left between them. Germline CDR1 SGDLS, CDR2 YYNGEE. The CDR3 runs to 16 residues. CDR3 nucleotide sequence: TGTGCCAGCAGCGTAGAACCTGTCGGTACGCTTTCACCCCTCCACTTT. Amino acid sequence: CASSVEPVGTLSPLHF. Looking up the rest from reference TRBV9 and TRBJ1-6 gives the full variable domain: DSGVTQTPKHLITATGQRVTLRCSPRSGDLSVYWYQQSLDQGLQFLIQYYNGEERAKGNILERFSAQQFPDLHSELNLSSLELGDSALYFCASSVEPVGTLSPLHFGNGTRLTVT.

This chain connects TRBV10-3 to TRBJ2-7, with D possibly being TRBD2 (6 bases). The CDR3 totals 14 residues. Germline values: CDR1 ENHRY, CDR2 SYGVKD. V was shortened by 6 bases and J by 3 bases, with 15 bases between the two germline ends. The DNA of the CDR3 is TGTGCCATCAGGGCCGGTGGAGGGAGCTACGAGCAGTACTTC. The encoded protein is CAIRAGGGSYEQYF.

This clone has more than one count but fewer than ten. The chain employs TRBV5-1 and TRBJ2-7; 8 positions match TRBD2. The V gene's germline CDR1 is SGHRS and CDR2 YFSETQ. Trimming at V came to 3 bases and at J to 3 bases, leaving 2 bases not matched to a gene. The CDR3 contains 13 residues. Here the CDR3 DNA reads TGCGCCAGCAGCTGGGGGACTAGCTACGAGCAGTACTTC. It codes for CASSWGTSYEQYF.

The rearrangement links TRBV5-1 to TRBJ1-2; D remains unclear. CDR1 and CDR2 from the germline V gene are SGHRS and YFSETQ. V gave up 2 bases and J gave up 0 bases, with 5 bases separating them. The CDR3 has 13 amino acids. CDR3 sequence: CASSFESNYGYTF. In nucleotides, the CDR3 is TGCGCCAGCAGCTTTGAATCTAACTATGGCTACACCTTC.

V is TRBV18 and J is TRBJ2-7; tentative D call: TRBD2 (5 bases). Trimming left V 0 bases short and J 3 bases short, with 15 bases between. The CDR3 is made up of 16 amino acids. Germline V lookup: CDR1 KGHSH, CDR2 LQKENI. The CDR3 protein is CASSPPNRGQGYEQYF. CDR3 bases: TGTGCCAGCTCACCACCGAATCGCGGGCAAGGCTACGAGCAGTACTTC.

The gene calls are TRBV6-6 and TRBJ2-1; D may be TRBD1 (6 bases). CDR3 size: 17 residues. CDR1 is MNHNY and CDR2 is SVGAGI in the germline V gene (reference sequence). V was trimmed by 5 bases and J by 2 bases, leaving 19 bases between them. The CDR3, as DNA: TGTGCCAGCAGTCCCCGACAGGCCGTCCTAACCTACAATGAGCAGTTCTTC. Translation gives CASSPRQAVLTYNEQFF.

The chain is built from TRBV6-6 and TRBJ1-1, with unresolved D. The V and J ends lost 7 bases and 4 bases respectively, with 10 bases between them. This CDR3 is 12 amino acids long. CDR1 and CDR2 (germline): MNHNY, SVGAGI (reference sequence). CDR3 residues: CASTTLITEAFF. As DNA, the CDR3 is TGTGCCAGCACCACCCTTATCACTGAAGCTTTCTTT.

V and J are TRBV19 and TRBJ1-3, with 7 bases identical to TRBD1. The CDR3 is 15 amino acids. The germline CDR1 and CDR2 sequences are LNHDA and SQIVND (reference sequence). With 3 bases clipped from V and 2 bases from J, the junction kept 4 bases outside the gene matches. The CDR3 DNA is TGTGCCAGTAGTATCTGGCAGGGGGCTGGAAACACCATATATTTT. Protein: CASSIWQGAGNTIYF.

The CDR3 reads CASSLSQGAINEKLFF. The CDR3 DNA sequence: TGTGCCAGCAGCTTATCACAGGGGGCAATAAATGAAAAACTGTTTTTT. The chain combines TRBV7-6 with TRBJ1-4; TRBD1 aligns across 9 bases. Germline trimming cut 2 bases from V and 5 bases from J; bases unmatched to any gene: 6. This CDR3 contains 16 residues. Germline V CDR1 and CDR2: SGHVS, FNYEAQ. The full variable domain, its missing parts supplied by reference TRBV7-6 and TRBJ1-4, is GAGVSQSPRYKVTKRGQDVALRCDPISGHVSLYWYRQALGQGPEFLTYFNYEAQQDKSGLPNDRFSAERPEGSISTLTIQRTEQRDSAMYRCASSLSQGAINEKLFFGSGTQLSVL.

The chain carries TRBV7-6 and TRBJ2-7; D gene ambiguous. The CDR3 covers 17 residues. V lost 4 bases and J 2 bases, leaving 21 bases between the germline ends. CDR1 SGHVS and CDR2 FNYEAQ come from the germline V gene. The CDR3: CASSSHSPDSLTYEQYF. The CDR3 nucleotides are TGTGCCAGCAGCTCCCATTCCCCAGATTCCTTAACCTACGAGCAGTACTTC.

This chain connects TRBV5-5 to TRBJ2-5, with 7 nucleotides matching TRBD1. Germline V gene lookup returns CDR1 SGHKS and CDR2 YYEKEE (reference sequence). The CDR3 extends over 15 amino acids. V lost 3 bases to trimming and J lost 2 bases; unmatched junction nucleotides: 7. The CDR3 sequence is CASSWGTTGQETQYF. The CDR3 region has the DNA TGTGCCAGCAGCTGGGGCACGACAGGGCAAGAGACCCAGTACTTC.

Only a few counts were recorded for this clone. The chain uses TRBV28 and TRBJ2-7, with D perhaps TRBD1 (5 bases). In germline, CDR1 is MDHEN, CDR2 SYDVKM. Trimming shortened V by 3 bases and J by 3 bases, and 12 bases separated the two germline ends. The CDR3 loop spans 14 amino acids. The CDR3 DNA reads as TGTGCCAGCAGTTTCCATCAGGGTCGCTACGAGCAGTACTTC. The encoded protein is CASSFHQGRYEQYF.

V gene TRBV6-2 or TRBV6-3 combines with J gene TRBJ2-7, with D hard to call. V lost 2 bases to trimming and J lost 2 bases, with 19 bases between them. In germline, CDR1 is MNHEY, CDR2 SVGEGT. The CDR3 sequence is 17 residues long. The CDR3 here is CASSYELRLPDPYEQYF. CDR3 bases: TGTGCCAGCAGTTACGAGTTGCGACTCCCGGACCCCTACGAGCAGTACTTC.

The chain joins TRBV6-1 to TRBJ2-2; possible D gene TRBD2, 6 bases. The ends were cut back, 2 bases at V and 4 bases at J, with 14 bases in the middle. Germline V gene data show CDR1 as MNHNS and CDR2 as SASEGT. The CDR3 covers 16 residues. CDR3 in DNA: TGTGCCAGCAGTGAAAATTGGAGGGCCGGCACCGGGGAGCTGTTTTTT. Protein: CASSENWRAGTGELFF.

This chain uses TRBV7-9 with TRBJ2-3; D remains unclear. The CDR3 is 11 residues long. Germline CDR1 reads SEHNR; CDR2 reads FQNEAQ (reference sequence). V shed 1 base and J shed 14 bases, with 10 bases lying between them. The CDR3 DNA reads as TGTGCCAGCAGCTTAGAGGGTAGCCGGTATTTT. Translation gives CASSLEGSRYF.

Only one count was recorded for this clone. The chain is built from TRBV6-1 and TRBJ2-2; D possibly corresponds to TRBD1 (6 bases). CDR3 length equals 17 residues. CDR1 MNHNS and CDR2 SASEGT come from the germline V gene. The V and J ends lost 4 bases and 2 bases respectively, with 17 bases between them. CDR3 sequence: CASSVPPGRGNTGELFF. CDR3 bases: TGTGCCAGCAGTGTCCCCCCTGGCAGGGGAAACACCGGGGAGCTGTTTTTT.

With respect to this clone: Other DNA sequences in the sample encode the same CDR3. As DNA, the CDR3 is TGTGCCAGCAGTGAACTAGCGGGGGGGCCAGATACGCAGTATTTT. Translating it yields CASSELAGGPDTQYF. The chain uses TRBV6-1 and TRBJ2-3; TRBD2 matches at 12 bases. Germline loops: CDR1 MNHNS, CDR2 SASEGT. V trimming: 2 bases; J trimming: 4 bases; junction bases outside the gene matches: 1. The CDR3 runs 15 residues.

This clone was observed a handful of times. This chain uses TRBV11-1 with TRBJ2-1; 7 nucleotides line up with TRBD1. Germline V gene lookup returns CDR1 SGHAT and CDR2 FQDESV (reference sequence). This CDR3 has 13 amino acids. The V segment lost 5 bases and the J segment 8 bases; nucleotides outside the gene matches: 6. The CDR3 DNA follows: TGTGCCAGCAGCAGAGACAGGGTGCATGAGCAGTTCTTC. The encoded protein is CASSRDRVHEQFF.

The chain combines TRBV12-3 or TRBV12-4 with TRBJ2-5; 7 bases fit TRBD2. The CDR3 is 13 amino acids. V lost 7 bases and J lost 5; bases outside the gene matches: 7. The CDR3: CASKSGIYETQYF. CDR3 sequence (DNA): TGTGCCAGCAAAAGCGGGATATACGAGACCCAGTACTTC.

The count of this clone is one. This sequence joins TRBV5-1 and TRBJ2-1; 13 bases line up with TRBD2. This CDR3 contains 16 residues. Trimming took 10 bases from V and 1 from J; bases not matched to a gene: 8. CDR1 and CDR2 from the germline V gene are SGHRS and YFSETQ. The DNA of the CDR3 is TGCGCCTGCGGCACTAGCGGGAGGGGATCCTACAATGAGCAGTTCTTC. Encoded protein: CACGTSGRGSYNEQFF. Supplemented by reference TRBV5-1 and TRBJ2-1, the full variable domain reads KAGVTQTPRYLIKTRGQQVTLSCSPISGHRSVSWYQQTPGQGLQFLFEYFSETQRNKGNFPGRFSGRQFSNSRSEMNVSTLELGDSALYLCACGTSGRGSYNEQFFGPGTRLTVL.

CDR3 protein: CASSIEGTSPYNEQFF. The DNA of the CDR3 is TGTGCCAGCAGTATAGAGGGGACTAGCCCTTACAATGAGCAGTTCTTC. The V call is TRBV6-4, the J call TRBJ2-1; 9 bases are shared with TRBD2. The CDR3 is made up of 16 amino acids. V trimming: 5 bases; J trimming: 4 bases; junction bases outside the gene matches: 9. The V gene's germline CDR1 is MRHNA and CDR2 SNTAGT.